Given below is one T cell receptor beta chain in context. The antigen is not known. The entry originates in a study of T-cell memory formation after mild COVID-19. Turning to the study itself: The TCR clusters were mostly specific to one donor. Whole-study findings and limits: Clones that contracted from day 15 to 85 had balanced CD4/CD8; later expanders were CD4+ biased. The study detected some responding clones in pre-infection memory, suggesting cross-reactive memory joined.

This CDR3 has 19 residues. Per the germline V gene, CDR1 is LGHNA and CDR2 is YSLEER. J gave up 3 bases and V 0 bases, and 14 bases lay outside the gene matches. Constant-segment primers and 5'RACE yielded cDNA libraries for TCR alpha and TCR beta, each carrying sample barcodes and UMIs. MiXCR, applied by TCRdb to the 5' RACE reads, yields one record per CDR3 protein. The sample lists roughly 580,000 distinct CDR3 sequences; roughly 18% were seen once. The chain has TRBV4-3 and TRBJ2-3, with 8 bases fitting TRBD2. This receptor was identified in an adult woman who had mild COVID-19 (a few samples of this study predate the infection). Cell type and time point are not known. The sample consisted of PBMCs or a T cell subset sorted from them (not recorded which). CDR3 sequence reads: CASSQEYHGSGGLTDTQYF. CDR3 DNA: TGCGCCAGCAGCCAAGAATATCATGGGTCGGGAGGGCTAACAGATACGCAGTATTTT.